Each of the 19 T cell receptor beta chains below was sequenced from the same sample in a study of cytomegalovirus exposure and HLA in healthy donors (dated by TCRdb to the late 2010s). Libraries were built with the immunoSEQ multiplex PCR assay. As stored in TCRdb, this immuneACCESS dataset retains in-frame rearrangements with V and J assigned. A fraction of the clones does not appear; measured against another copy, unresolved V genes explain less than half of the discrepancy, and the remainder lacks a known reason. This sample gives 190,000 or so clones in total; 65% to 85% of them show up just once. 2.5% to 3% of the sample rests with the top ten. Sequences were obtained from PBMCs. The receptors shown here come from a woman under 30 in good health and CMV-seropositive.

This chain links TRBV7-9 with TRBJ1-2; 7 nucleotides line up with TRBD1. The J segment lost 4 bases and the V segment lost 4 bases, leaving 15 bases of the junction unmatched. CDR1 is SEHNR and CDR2 is FQNEAQ in the germline V gene (reference sequence). The CDR3 sequence is 17 residues long. CDR3 protein: CASSSGPGQKDGYGYTF. The CDR3 nucleotides are TGTGCCAGCAGCTCAGGGCCGGGACAGAAGGACGGCTATGGCTACACCTTC.

This clone was observed a handful of times. This chain joins TRBV7-9 and TRBJ2-1; possibly TRBD2 for D (5 bases). The germline V gene has CDR1 SEHNR and CDR2 FQNEAQ (reference sequence). CDR3 length: 14 residues. V dropped 2 bases and J dropped 8 bases, with 13 bases sitting between them. This CDR3 reads CASSLSRVDDEQFF. The CDR3 nucleotides read TGTGCCAGCAGCTTATCGAGGGTCGACGATGAGCAGTTCTTC. The whole variable domain, filled in from reference TRBV7-9 and TRBJ2-1, reads DTGVSQNPRHKITKRGQNVTFRCDPISEHNRLYWYRQTLGQGPEFLTYFQNEAQLEKSRLLSDRFSAERPKGSFSTLEIQRTEQGDSAMYLCASSLSRVDDEQFFGPGTRLTVL.

The chain recombines TRBV11-2 with TRBJ2-5; D is unresolved. Germline values: CDR1 SGHAT, CDR2 FQNNGV. V was trimmed by 7 bases and J by 5 bases, leaving 8 bases between them. The CDR3 covers 11 residues. The CDR3 DNA reads as TGTGCCAGCACCTCCCTTGAGACCCAGTACTTC. Residues: CASTSLETQYF.

V usage is TRBV5-1 and J usage is TRBJ2-6; perhaps TRBD1 as D (7 bases). The CDR3 runs 16 residues. Trimming removed 3 bases from V and 3 bases from J, with 13 bases in between. CDR1 is SGHRS, CDR2 YFSETQ, per germline. CDR3: CASSSRQGGGANVLTF. CDR3 DNA sequence: TGCGCCAGCAGCTCACGCCAGGGGGGTGGGGCCAACGTCCTGACTTTC.

The V gene is TRBV5-1, the J gene TRBJ1-4; perhaps TRBD1 as D (5 bases). The CDR3 length is 14 residues. Germline V gene lookup returns CDR1 SGHRS and CDR2 YFSETQ. Trimming pared 7 bases from V and 6 bases from J, leaving 16 bases between. CDR3 coding DNA: TGCGCCAGCGCCCAGGGTCCTGGAGATGAAAAACTGTTTTTT. Translating it yields CASAQGPGDEKLFF.

The rearrangement links TRBV4-2 to TRBJ1-5; TRBD1 is a possible D gene (5 bases). CDR1 LGHNA and CDR2 YNFKEQ come from the germline V gene. The CDR3 covers 16 residues. V lost 0 bases and J lost 4, with 13 bases in between. The CDR3 bases are TGTGCCAGCAGCCAAGATGGAGTGGGGCAGAATCAGCCCCAGCATTTT. This translates into CASSQDGVGQNQPQHF.

The J gene is TRBJ2-7, the V gene TRBV6-1, with D perhaps matching TRBD2 (6 bases). Germline V CDR1 and CDR2: MNHNS, SASEGT. The germline V and J ends were trimmed by 1 base and 0 bases, with 13 bases remaining between them. The CDR3 consists of 16 residues. CDR3 sequence reads: CASSEGGGGSSYEQYF. The CDR3 bases are TGTGCCAGCAGTGAAGGTGGTGGGGGGAGCTCCTACGAGCAGTACTTC.

The chain carries TRBV9 and TRBJ1-5, with D uncertain. CDR1 is SGDLS, CDR2 YYNGEE, per germline. The CDR3 length is 14 residues. With 0 bases removed from V and 1 base from J, the gap between germline ends came to 5 bases. For the CDR3, the DNA is TGTGCCAGCAGCGTAGGAGGGAGCAATCAGCCCCAGCATTTT. Residues: CASSVGGSNQPQHF. The complete variable domain, with remaining parts taken from reference TRBV9 and TRBJ1-5, reads DSGVTQTPKHLITATGQRVTLRCSPRSGDLSVYWYQQSLDQGLQFLIQYYNGEERAKGNILERFSAQQFPDLHSELNLSSLELGDSALYFCASSVGGSNQPQHFGDGTRLSIL.

The chain has TRBV11-1 and TRBJ2-7; tentatively, D is TRBD2 (6 bases). V was cut by 5 bases and J by 7 bases, with 24 bases left in between. Germline V lookup: CDR1 SGHAT, CDR2 FQDESV (reference sequence). The CDR3 consists of 16 residues. The CDR3 sequence: CASSAHYGRDFGEQYF. DNA of the CDR3: TGTGCCAGCAGCGCACACTACGGACGGGACTTCGGAGAGCAGTACTTC.

The V gene is TRBV5-6, the J gene TRBJ2-1; TRBD2 is a possible D gene (6 bases). CDR1 and CDR2 (germline): SGHDT, YYEEEE. This CDR3 spans 13 amino acids. V was pared by 7 bases and J by 10 bases, with 18 bases between. CDR3 coding DNA: TGTGCCAGCTCAGGGACTTTACTCGAAGAGCAGTTCTTC. This translates into CASSGTLLEEQFF.

On this clone: At one of its ends the junction is not consistent with the germline gene, which may arise from a read error. V and J are TRBV19 and TRBJ1-5, with D maybe TRBD1 (6 bases). This CDR3 comprises 11 residues. CDR1 is LNHDA and CDR2 is SQIVND in the germline V gene (reference sequence). CDR3 in amino acids: CASSIGRTEYF. In DNA, the CDR3 is TGTGCCAGTAGTATAGGCCGGACAGAGTATTTT.

The chain recombines TRBV14 with TRBJ1-2; the D is unclear. From germline, CDR1 is SGHDN and CDR2 FVKESK. V was pared by 1 base and J by 14 bases, with 11 bases between. The CDR3 extends over 11 amino acids. CDR3 DNA sequence: TGTGCCAGCAGCCAAGGAGGGTTGAATACCTTC. Translated: CASSQGGLNTF.

The J gene is TRBJ1-1, the V gene TRBV2; 7 bases are a match to TRBD1. The CDR3 spans 14 residues. CDR1 is SNHLY and CDR2 is FYNNEI in the germline V gene. CDR3 sequence (DNA): TGTGCTCAGAAGCGACAGGGCCCACTCACTGAAGCTTTCTTT. This gives the protein CAQKRQGPLTEAFF. The variable domain in full, completed from reference TRBV2 and TRBJ1-1, reads EPEVTQTPSHQVTQMGQEVILRCVPISNHLYFYWYRQILGQKVEFLVSFYNNEISEKSEIFDDQFSVERPDGSNFTLKIRSTKLEDSAMYFCAQKRQGPLTEAFFGQGTRLTVV.

V usage is TRBV15 and J usage is TRBJ2-7; 8 bases line up with TRBD1. The V and J ends lost 4 bases and 3 bases, in that order; junction bases with no gene match: 2. Germline CDR1 reads LNHNV; CDR2 reads YYDKDF (reference sequence). This CDR3 spans 13 amino acids. The CDR3 nucleotides are TGTGCCACCAGCACAGGACAGGGCTACGAGCAGTACTTC. Translating it yields CATSTGQGYEQYF.

The chain recombines TRBV7-9 with TRBJ1-2; TRBD1 matches at 7 bases. CDR3 length equals 14 residues. The V segment lost 5 bases and the J segment 8 bases; nucleotides outside the gene matches: 11. Germline CDR1 reads SEHNR; CDR2 reads FQNEAQ (reference sequence). CDR3 protein: CASSTVDRVDGYTF. CDR3 bases: TGTGCCAGCAGCACCGTCGACAGGGTAGACGGCTACACCTTC.

The chain is built from TRBV27 and TRBJ1-2, with TRBD1 identical over 9 bases. V shed 3 bases, J shed 5 bases, and the junction held 13 bases outside the gene matches. CDR3 length equals 17 residues. Germline assignment: CDR1 MNHEY and CDR2 SMNVEV (reference sequence). In nucleotides, the CDR3 is TGTGCCAGCAGTTTTTCGTCGCGGACAGGGGCCCTTTATGGCTACACCTTC. This encodes CASSFSSRTGALYGYTF.

The rearrangement uses TRBV9 and TRBJ1-1; 7 positions match TRBD1. This CDR3 is 14 amino acids long. Per germline, CDR1 SGDLS and CDR2 YYNGEE. V lost 4 bases, J lost 5 bases, and 8 bases stayed unmatched. The CDR3 DNA sequence: TGTGCCAGCAGCCCACGACAGGGTTTGACTGAAGCTTTCTTT. Encoded protein: CASSPRQGLTEAFF.

V and J are TRBV5-1 and TRBJ1-2; 7 bases match TRBD1. The germline CDR1 and CDR2 sequences are SGHRS and YFSETQ. The CDR3 is 18 amino acids. V trimming: 0 bases; J trimming: 8 bases; junction bases outside the gene matches: 19. The CDR3: CASSLDLIGIDRVGGYTF. The CDR3, as DNA: TGCGCCAGCAGCTTGGACCTCATAGGGATCGACAGGGTAGGCGGCTACACCTTC.

This chain connects TRBV4-3 to TRBJ2-2; the D is unclear. This CDR3 spans 14 amino acids. Germline CDR1 LGHNA, CDR2 YSLEER. Trimming left V 4 bases short and J 1 base short, with 7 bases between. The CDR3 sequence: CASSLQQNTGELFF. The CDR3 region has the DNA TGCGCCAGCAGCCTGCAACAGAACACCGGGGAGCTGTTTTTT.